These T cell receptor beta chains were read from a single sample in a study of T cell responses to AZD1222 COVID-19 vaccine. Data came from immunoSEQ multiplex PCR; TCRdb stores just in-frame clones and leaves some out. The sample shows under 130,000 clones, 90% to 95% of them seen only once. The sequencing here drew on peripheral blood, taken on day 0 of AZD1222 vaccination. The receptor set was obtained from an adult in good health. The CDR3 runs from the conserved cysteine through the conserved F or W. A D gene is named only where the DNA matches it firmly. Clone sizes are given selectively: once, few, many, or a class where the clone is expanded.

CDR3 length	clone size	V gene	D gene	J gene	CDR3 protein	CDR3 DNA
15	-	TRBV6-5	-	TRBJ1-6	CASSYRDRLMRFLHF	TGTGCCAGCAGTTACCGGGACCGCCTCATGAGGTTCCTCCACTTT
15	-	TRBV24-1	TRBD1	TRBJ1-3	CATSVPGQDGNTIYF	TGTGCCACCAGTGTTCCGGGACAGGATGGGAACACCATATATTTT
16	-	TRBV27	-	TRBJ1-2	CASSPLGGWPNYGYTF	TGTGCCAGCAGTCCCCTCGGGGGGTGGCCGAACTATGGCTACACCTTC
17	-	TRBV19	-	TRBJ1-3	CASSIERATSSGNTIYF	TGTGCCAGTAGTATAGAGAGGGCGACAAGCTCTGGAAACACCATATATTTT
12	once	TRBV29-1	-	TRBJ1-1	CSVEEVDTEAFF	TGCAGCGTTGAGGAAGTGGACACTGAAGCTTTCTTT
15	-	TRBV7-3	TRBD2	TRBJ2-1	CASSLGSGGNNEQFF	TGTGCCAGCAGCTTAGGTAGCGGGGGGAACAATGAGCAGTTCTTC
19	-	TRBV12-5	TRBD2	TRBJ2-1	CASGLAQRSGGLGYNEQFF	TGTGCTAGTGGTTTGGCTCAGAGAAGCGGGGGGCTTGGGTACAATGAGCAGTTCTTC
13	-	TRBV11-2	-	TRBJ2-3	CASSFDLPDTQYF	TGTGCCAGCAGCTTCGATTTGCCAGATACGCAGTATTTT
12	-	TRBV5-6	-	TRBJ2-5	CASSRRQETQYF	TGTGCCAGCAGCCGGAGACAAGAGACCCAGTACTTC
14	-	TRBV9	-	TRBJ2-1	CASSVEGSSAEQFF	TGTGCCAGCAGCGTAGAAGGGAGCAGTGCTGAGCAGTTCTTC
17	-	TRBV19	-	TRBJ1-6	CASSLTSPGSYNSPLHF	TGTGCCAGTAGCCTGACTAGCCCTGGGTCCTATAATTCACCCCTCCACTTT
13	-	TRBV12-5	TRBD1	TRBJ1-1	CASEGTGNTEAFF	TGTGCTAGTGAGGGGACAGGGAACACTGAAGCTTTCTTT
13	-	TRBV7-9	-	TRBJ1-2	CASSLEQTYGYTF	TGTGCCAGCAGCTTGGAACAGACCTATGGCTACACCTTC
14	-	TRBV27	-	TRBJ2-1	CASSFPGGLNEQFF	TGTGCCAGCAGTTTCCCCGGGGGCCTCAATGAGCAGTTCTTC
12	-	TRBV5-6	-	TRBJ2-5	CASSLRRETQYF	TGTGCCAGCAGCTTGAGACGAGAGACCCAGTACTTC
13	-	TRBV18	-	TRBJ1-1	CASSPPENTEAFF	TGTGCCAGCTCACCACCAGAAAACACTGAAGCTTTCTTT
14	-	TRBV3-1/TRBV3-2	-	TRBJ1-3	CASSRDSSGNTIYF	TGTGCCAGCAGCCGAGACAGCTCTGGAAACACCATATATTTT
15	-	TRBV19	-	TRBJ1-2	CASSAGPGRSDRYTF	TGTGCCAGTAGTGCCGGACCGGGCCGGTCCGATCGCTACACCTTC
13	-	TRBV19	-	TRBJ1-5	CASSIQPAQPQHF	TGTGCCAGTAGTATTCAGCCAGCTCAGCCCCAGCATTTT
17	-	TRBV27	TRBD2	TRBJ2-5	CASSTGTSGRMGETQYF	TGTGCCAGCAGTACAGGGACTAGCGGGAGAATGGGGGAGACCCAGTACTTC
16	once	TRBV24-1	TRBD1	TRBJ2-1	CATSDPTGTHYNEQFF	TGTGCCACCAGTGACCCGACAGGGACGCATTACAATGAGCAGTTCTTC